These 25 T cell receptor beta chains share one sample of origin, sequenced in a study of cytomegalovirus exposure and HLA in healthy donors. Repertoires were generated with immunoSEQ multiplex PCR, while TCRdb's copy carries only in-frame clones and drops some. The data contain approximately 76,000 clones, around 94% of them seen just once; the ten biggest clones take up 2.5% to 3.5%. Material: PBMCs. These receptors originate from a woman under 30 in good health and CMV-seropositive.

The rearrangement uses TRBV7-6 and TRBJ2-1, with TRBD2 matching over 8 bases. In germline, CDR1 is SGHVS, CDR2 FNYEAQ. V shed 5 bases and J 6 bases; nucleotides not matched to a gene: 15. The CDR3 is 17 amino acids. CDR3 residues: CASSRPPPGTSGNEQFF. The CDR3 DNA follows: TGTGCCAGCAGCAGGCCCCCCCCCGGGACTAGTGGCAATGAGCAGTTCTTC.

The rearrangement uses TRBV29-1 and TRBJ2-7, with D hard to call. Germline-derived CDR1 and CDR2 are SQVTM and ANQGSEA. The CDR3 length is 12 residues. The V and J ends lost 5 bases and 3 bases respectively, with 11 bases between them. The CDR3 reads CSVWQESYEQYF. The CDR3 nucleotides read TGCAGCGTTTGGCAGGAAAGCTACGAGCAGTACTTC.

The chain uses TRBV7-2 and TRBJ1-6; weak D call: TRBD1 (6 bases). The V gene lost 1 base and the J gene lost 9 bases, with 13 bases spanning the gap. Germline V gives CDR1 SGHTA, CDR2 FQGNSA. The CDR3 sequence is 15 residues long. This chain's CDR3 is CASSLDGRGFSPLHF. CDR3 coding DNA: TGTGCCAGCAGCTTAGATGGCAGGGGATTTTCACCCCTCCACTTT.

This rearrangement joins TRBV11-3 to TRBJ1-2, with unresolved D. Trimming pared 5 bases from V and 0 bases from J, leaving 7 bases between. The CDR3 consists of 13 residues. The germline CDR1 and CDR2 sequences are SGHNT and YENEEA. CDR3 residues: CASSRGTNYGYTF. The CDR3 DNA reads as TGTGCCAGCAGCCGAGGTACTAACTATGGCTACACCTTC.

This clone appeared a single time. J is TRBJ2-7 and V is TRBV5-1; a weak D match, TRBD2 (6 bases). Trimming removed 1 base from V and 0 bases from J, with 14 bases in between. The CDR3 is 16 amino acids. Germline values: CDR1 SGHRS, CDR2 YFSETQ. CDR3 residues: CASSLRVEGFSYEQYF. In DNA form, the CDR3 reads TGCGCCAGCAGCTTGCGAGTGGAGGGGTTCTCCTACGAGCAGTACTTC.

This chain uses TRBV6-6 with TRBJ1-1, with 8 nucleotides matching TRBD1. The CDR3 has 13 amino acids. J was trimmed by 6 bases and V by 0 bases; bases with no gene match: 0. Germline V gene sequence: CDR1 MNHNY, CDR2 SVGAGI (reference sequence). The CDR3 DNA follows: TGTGCCAGCAGTTACTCGGGACAGGCTGAAGCTTTCTTT. Translated: CASSYSGQAEAFF.

This chain uses TRBV6-1 with TRBJ2-5, with 7 bases lining up with TRBD1. The CDR3 spans 15 residues. V lost 1 base and J lost 5; bases outside the gene matches: 7. Germline loops: CDR1 MNHNS, CDR2 SASEGT. CDR3 loop: CASSEGTGSLETQYF. In DNA form, the CDR3 reads TGTGCCAGCAGTGAAGGGACAGGTTCGTTGGAGACCCAGTACTTC.

The CDR3 sequence is CASSPGLISYEQYF. The CDR3 DNA follows: TGTGCCAGCAGCCCCGGACTTATCTCCTACGAGCAGTACTTC. V is TRBV11-2 and J is TRBJ2-7, with D possibly being TRBD2 (5 bases). V was shortened by 5 bases and J by 0 bases, with 11 bases between the two germline ends. Germline V CDR1 and CDR2: SGHAT, FQNNGV. The CDR3 spans 14 residues.

As concerns this clone: The same CDR3 also results from other DNA sequences found in this sample. The rearrangement joins TRBV7-2 to TRBJ1-6, with D unresolved. The CDR3 is 14 amino acids. The germline V gene encodes CDR1 SGHTA and CDR2 FQGNSA. The V end lost 1 base, the J end lost 3 bases, and 4 bases lay between the germline ends. CDR3 amino acids: CASSLDGYNSPLHF. The CDR3, as DNA: TGTGCCAGCAGCTTAGACGGCTATAATTCACCCCTCCACTTT.

This chain links TRBV6-1 with TRBJ2-1; weak D call: TRBD2 (6 bases). The CDR3 totals 15 residues. V was clipped by 4 bases and J by 3 bases, with 13 bases between them. Germline lookup yields CDR1 MNHNS and CDR2 SASEGT. Here the CDR3 reads CASSAAGTRYNEQFF. The DNA for the CDR3 is TGTGCCAGCAGTGCCGCCGGGACTCGCTACAATGAGCAGTTCTTC.

The chain links TRBV30 to TRBJ1-1; D gene uncertain. The V gene's germline CDR1 is GTSNPN and CDR2 SVGIG (reference sequence). The V gene lost 0 bases and the J gene lost 4 bases, with 15 bases spanning the gap. CDR3 length equals 15 residues. The CDR3 DNA is TGTGCCTGGAGTGTATCAGGTATCGATAGCACTGAAGCTTTCTTT. The encoded protein is CAWSVSGIDSTEAFF.

J is TRBJ2-5 and V is TRBV4-2, with TRBD2 matching over 14 bases. The CDR3 length is 19 residues. J was trimmed by 2 bases and V by 4 bases; bases with no gene match: 12. Germline CDR1 is LGHNA and CDR2 is YNFKEQ. DNA for the CDR3: TGTGCCAGCAGCCCGACTGGGACTAGCGGGAGAGGGAATCAAGAGACCCAGTACTTC. This encodes CASSPTGTSGRGNQETQYF.

V is TRBV27 and J is TRBJ1-2; D uncertain. Germline lookup yields CDR1 MNHEY and CDR2 SMNVEV (reference sequence). V lost 4 bases and J 3 bases, leaving 9 bases between the germline ends. The CDR3 covers 13 residues. The CDR3 DNA reads as TGTGCCAGCAGTTCCCCCAATTACTATGGCTACACCTTC. Translated, it gives CASSSPNYYGYTF.

V and J are TRBV28 and TRBJ2-7, with D tentatively TRBD2 (6 bases). V lost 4 bases to trimming and J lost 3 bases, with 19 bases between them. CDR1 is MDHEN and CDR2 is SYDVKM in the germline V gene. CDR3 length equals 16 residues. The CDR3 protein is CASSSALEGENYEQYF. CDR3 DNA sequence: TGTGCCAGCAGTTCCGCCTTGGAGGGAGAGAACTACGAGCAGTACTTC.

As for this clone: The same CDR3 is also encoded by other DNA sequences in this sample. The chain employs TRBV2 and TRBJ2-5; 9 bases agree with TRBD2. CDR1 and CDR2 (germline): SNHLY, FYNNEI. This CDR3 is built from 14 residues. V shed 2 bases, J shed 4 bases, and the junction held 2 bases outside the gene matches. The CDR3 protein is CASSEISGGETQYF. CDR3 DNA sequence: TGTGCCAGCAGTGAAATTAGCGGGGGAGAGACCCAGTACTTC.

This chain uses TRBV28 with TRBJ1-1; tentatively, D is TRBD1 (5 bases). Per the germline V gene, CDR1 is MDHEN and CDR2 is SYDVKM. CDR3 length: 16 amino acids. V was trimmed by 2 bases and J by 7 bases, leaving 20 bases between them. CDR3 loop: CASSLGGGVVYSEAFF. CDR3 in DNA: TGTGCCAGCAGTTTAGGTGGGGGGGTTGTTTATAGTGAAGCTTTCTTT.

The chain carries TRBV7-9 and TRBJ2-1, with D uncertain. The CDR3 runs 13 residues. Germline V gene data show CDR1 as SEHNR and CDR2 as FQNEAQ (reference sequence). The ends were cut back, 1 base at V and 6 bases at J, with 7 bases in the middle. The CDR3 DNA follows: TGTGCCAGCAGCTTAGTACTTCGCAATGAGCAGTTCTTC. Translation gives CASSLVLRNEQFF.

This chain joins TRBV7-9 and TRBJ2-4, with 7 nucleotides matching TRBD1. This CDR3 region has 17 residues. V gave up 5 bases and J gave up 5 bases; unmatched junction bases: 15. Germline CDR1 is SEHNR and CDR2 is FQNEAQ (reference sequence). The DNA for the CDR3 is TGTGCCAGCAGCCCCAGCGACAGGGATATCAGGGAAAACATTCAGTACTTC. Translating it yields CASSPSDRDIRENIQYF.

V gene TRBV4-1 combines with J gene TRBJ2-1, with D possibly being TRBD1 (6 bases). The ends were cut back, 3 bases at V and 4 bases at J, with 13 bases in the middle. Germline loops: CDR1 MGHRA, CDR2 YSYEKL. The CDR3 extends over 15 amino acids. The CDR3 DNA reads as TGCGCCAGCAGCCAGGAAGACAGGCTTTACAATGAGCAGTTCTTC. Translating it yields CASSQEDRLYNEQFF.

This rearrangement joins TRBV4-2 to TRBJ2-7; 7 positions agree with TRBD2. The CDR3 consists of 16 residues. Germline V gene data show CDR1 as LGHNA and CDR2 as YNFKEQ. V lost 0 bases and J lost 1; bases outside the gene matches: 6. CDR3 nucleotides: TGTGCCAGCAGCCAAGATACGGACGGGGGGTCCTACGAGCAGTACTTC. Protein product: CASSQDTDGGSYEQYF.

The rearrangement links TRBV9 to TRBJ1-1; no clear D gene. This CDR3 has 15 amino acids. V was pared by 0 bases and J by 2 bases, with 11 bases between. The germline CDR1 and CDR2 sequences are SGDLS and YYNGEE. This CDR3 reads CASSVGGEENTEAFF. DNA of the CDR3: TGTGCCAGCAGCGTAGGTGGGGAGGAAAACACTGAAGCTTTCTTT. Using reference TRBV9 and TRBJ1-1 for the parts outside the CDR3, the full variable domain is DSGVTQTPKHLITATGQRVTLRCSPRSGDLSVYWYQQSLDQGLQFLIQYYNGEERAKGNILERFSAQQFPDLHSELNLSSLELGDSALYFCASSVGGEENTEAFFGQGTRLTVV.

The chain is built from TRBV5-1 and TRBJ1-5, with D possibly matching TRBD1 (6 bases). This CDR3 is built from 17 residues. V was clipped by 4 bases and J by 2 bases, with 19 bases between them. Germline CDR1 and CDR2: SGHRS and YFSETQ. CDR3 amino acids: CASSLGGGGQGNQPQHF. CDR3 coding DNA: TGCGCCAGCAGCCTGGGAGGGGGGGGGCAAGGCAATCAGCCCCAGCATTTT.

This clone was observed a single time. The chain uses TRBV27 and TRBJ2-1; 11 bases are a match to TRBD2. Trimming took 3 bases from V and 2 from J; bases not matched to a gene: 3. This CDR3 is built from 16 residues. CDR1 is MNHEY and CDR2 is SMNVEV in the germline V gene (reference sequence). CDR3 residues: CASSFVAGGPYNEQFF. CDR3 sequence (DNA): TGTGCCAGCAGTTTTGTAGCGGGAGGGCCCTACAATGAGCAGTTCTTC.

CDR3 sequence reads: CASSGRGHGYTF. The CDR3 region has the DNA TGTGCCAGTAGTGGCAGAGGTCATGGCTACACCTTC. This sequence joins TRBV19 and TRBJ1-2; D gene unclear. Trimming shortened V by 5 bases and J by 6 bases, and 10 bases separated the two germline ends. The germline V gene encodes CDR1 LNHDA and CDR2 SQIVND (reference sequence). The CDR3 runs 12 residues.

The genes are TRBV10-3 and TRBJ2-4, with TRBD1 as a possible D gene (6 bases). The CDR3 has 15 amino acids. The V and J ends lost 11 bases and 1 base respectively, with 18 bases between them. In germline, CDR1 is ENHRY, CDR2 SYGVKD. DNA for the CDR3: TGTGCCGCAAGCTCGGGACAACGTGCCAAAAACATTCAGTACTTC. It codes for CAASSGQRAKNIQYF.